This TCR beta chain was recorded in a study of tumor and adjacent non-tumor tissue in lung cancer. Study as a whole: Patients comprised 12 adenocarcinoma, a couple of squamous cell carcinoma and 1 small cell lung cancer.

With respect to this clonotype: Antigen: not known. One end of the junction fails to match germline, which may point to a read error.

Study-level points and caveats: In normal lung, the top 100 clones were significantly more dominant than in tumor.

A modified ARM-PCR protocol with three rounds of nested PCR amplified TCRbeta. TCRdb processed the multiplex PCR reads anew with MiXCR; each CDR3 protein has one entry. The sample carries approximately 120,000 distinct CDR3 sequences, roughly 74% recorded once. The template was RNA from unsorted bulk tissue. Sequenced: lung tumor tissue. The TCR originated in an older woman with non-small cell lung cancer.

CDR3: CASSYVGGLRGTLPYEQYF. The CDR3 region has the DNA TGTGCCAGCAGCTATGTCGGGGGGTTGCGGGGCACACTACCGTACGAGCAATACTTC. The V and J genes are TRBV6-5 and TRBJ2-7; 7 bases align to TRBD2. CDR1 is MNHEY, CDR2 SVGAGI, per germline. The CDR3 has 19 residues.